Shown below are 14 T cell receptor beta chains from a single sample sequenced in a study of shared clonotypes between healthy human individuals. The protocol was immunoSEQ multiplex PCR, while the TCRdb copy is restricted to in-frame clones and leaves out a portion. Of about 1.1 million clones in the sample, around 78% were seen once. The sample was memory CD4+ T cells from PBMCs. The sample's subset: CD45RA-negative fraction. Receptors were obtained from a man in his late teens or twenties in good health. Some clones in this sample may be carry-over from other donors' samples.

V is TRBV7-8 and J is TRBJ2-3; D unclear. CDR3 size: 13 residues. V lost 5 bases and J 2 bases, leaving 8 bases between the germline ends. Germline values: CDR1 SGHVS, CDR2 FQNEAQ. CDR3 region: CASSTDSTDTQYF. The CDR3 DNA is TGTGCCAGCAGCACCGACTCCACAGATACGCAGTATTTT.

As to this clone: Different DNA sequences within this sample yield the same CDR3. The chain carries TRBV5-1 and TRBJ2-5, with D perhaps given as TRBD1 or TRBD2 (5 bases each). Germline V gives CDR1 SGHRS, CDR2 YFSETQ. V was trimmed by 4 bases and J by 2 bases, leaving 9 bases between them. The CDR3 consists of 13 residues. The DNA of the CDR3 is TGCGCCAGCAGCCCGGGACCACAAGAGACCCAGTACTTC. This translates into CASSPGPQETQYF.

The rearrangement uses TRBV29-1 and TRBJ2-3; tentative D call: TRBD1 (6 bases). The CDR3 consists of 13 residues. The germline gives CDR1 SQVTM, CDR2 ANQGSEA. The V end was cut by 6 bases, the J end by 3 bases, with 13 bases between. Here the CDR3 reads CSVGTIGTDTQYF. As DNA, the CDR3 is TGCAGCGTCGGGACAATAGGGACAGATACGCAGTATTTT.

This clone showed up just once. The J gene is TRBJ2-1, the V gene TRBV10-3, with TRBD2 matching 8 bases. The CDR3 runs to 14 residues. Germline assignment: CDR1 ENHRY and CDR2 SYGVKD. The ends lost 4 bases at V and 7 bases at J; junction bases unmatched: 6. The CDR3 here is CAISAGGLRNEQFF. For the CDR3, the DNA is TGTGCCATCAGTGCGGGAGGGCTAAGGAATGAGCAGTTCTTC.

The chain combines TRBV10-3 with TRBJ1-1, with no clear D. Germline CDR1 is ENHRY and CDR2 is SYGVKD. The V end lost 6 bases, the J end lost 2 bases, and 4 bases lay between the germline ends. This CDR3 is built from 11 residues. The CDR3 nucleotides are TGTGCCATCAGCTCCAACACTGAAGCTTTCTTT. Its translation is CAISSNTEAFF.

CDR3 in DNA: TGTGCCAGCAGTTTAGGCACGGCCCAGCCCCAGCATTTT. This encodes CASSLGTAQPQHF. The V call is TRBV28, the J call TRBJ1-5; no reliable D call. V was cut by 2 bases and J by 7 bases, with 9 bases left in between. The germline gives CDR1 MDHEN, CDR2 SYDVKM. The CDR3 loop spans 13 amino acids. Together with reference TRBV28 and TRBJ1-5, the CDR3 gives the full variable domain: DVKVTQSSRYLVKRTGEKVFLECVQDMDHENMFWYRQDPGLGLRLIYFSYDVKMKEKGDIPEGYSVSREKKERFSLILESASTNQTSMYLCASSLGTAQPQHFGDGTRLSIL.

The chain links TRBV7-9 to TRBJ1-1; 7 bases are a match to TRBD1. This CDR3 has 16 amino acids. Trimming took 1 base from V and 0 from J; bases not matched to a gene: 5. In germline, CDR1 is SEHNR, CDR2 FQNEAQ (reference sequence). The CDR3, as DNA: TGTGCCAGCAGCTTAGAGGCAGGGGGGGTGAACACTGAAGCTTTCTTT. Encoded protein: CASSLEAGGVNTEAFF.

This clone was seen once. The chain has TRBV29-1 and TRBJ1-2, with TRBD1 matching 7 bases. The CDR3 has 13 residues. Germline assignment: CDR1 SQVTM and CDR2 ANQGSEA. After removal of 4 bases from V and 3 bases from J, the junction contained 5 bases not matched to a gene. The CDR3 loop is CSVGQGLDYGYTF. The CDR3 coding sequence is TGCAGCGTTGGACAGGGATTGGACTATGGCTACACCTTC.

Comments on this clone: Distinct nucleotide sequences in the sample also encode this CDR3. The J gene is TRBJ1-1, the V gene TRBV19; D not resolved. With 7 bases removed from V and 0 bases from J, the gap between germline ends came to 9 bases. The CDR3 runs to 13 residues. From germline, CDR1 is LNHDA and CDR2 SQIVND (reference sequence). The CDR3 sequence is CASTRLMNTEAFF. The DNA for the CDR3 is TGTGCCAGTACCCGTCTGATGAACACTGAAGCTTTCTTT.

This clone was seen only a few times. This chain joins TRBV18 and TRBJ1-1, with D tentatively TRBD1 (6 bases). The germline V gene encodes CDR1 KGHSH and CDR2 LQKENI. The CDR3 is 16 amino acids. The V gene lost 8 bases and the J gene lost 0 bases, with 19 bases spanning the gap. CDR3 protein: CASQPTTGFMNTEAFF. DNA for the CDR3: TGTGCCAGCCAACCGACGACAGGCTTCATGAACACTGAAGCTTTCTTT.

CDR3 nucleotides: TGTGCCAGCTCACCCCAGGGACAGGCTGGGGAAGATACGCAGTATTTT. Amino acid sequence: CASSPQGQAGEDTQYF. The chain is built from TRBV18 and TRBJ2-3, with 8 bases identical to TRBD1. From germline, CDR1 is KGHSH and CDR2 LQKENI. The length of the CDR3 is 16 residues. V dropped 3 bases and J dropped 5; count of bases not matched to a gene: 10. The full variable domain, its missing parts supplied by reference TRBV18 and TRBJ2-3, is NAGVMQNPRHLVRRRGQEARLRCSPMKGHSHVYWYRQLPEEGLKFMVYLQKENIIDESGMPKERFSAEFPKEGPSILRIQQVVRGDSAAYFCASSPQGQAGEDTQYFGPGTRLTVL.

This rearrangement joins TRBV5-4 to TRBJ2-3, with TRBD2 matching 14 bases. The trim removed 4 bases at V and 0 bases at J, leaving 7 bases unmatched. The CDR3 has 18 amino acids. Germline values: CDR1 SGHNT, CDR2 YYREEE (reference sequence). Here the CDR3 reads CASSVGTSGRASTDTQYF. For the CDR3, the DNA is TGTGCCAGCAGCGTGGGGACTAGCGGGAGAGCTAGCACAGATACGCAGTATTTT.

This chain connects TRBV7-2 to TRBJ2-1; 8 bases align to TRBD2. Germline V gene data show CDR1 as SGHTA and CDR2 as FQGNSA. J gave up 7 bases and V 1 base, and 0 bases lay outside the gene matches. This CDR3 has 13 amino acids. The CDR3 DNA reads TGTGCCAGCAGCTTAGTAGCGGGGAATGAGCAGTTCTTC. It encodes CASSLVAGNEQFF.

The chain carries TRBV30 and TRBJ2-1; 8 positions agree with TRBD2. Germline trimming cut 7 bases from V and 6 bases from J; bases unmatched to any gene: 5. Germline loops: CDR1 GTSNPN, CDR2 SVGIG (reference sequence). The length of the CDR3 is 12 residues. The CDR3 here is CAFPTSVNEQFF. CDR3 bases: TGTGCCTTTCCGACTAGCGTCAATGAGCAGTTCTTC.